The following is a T cell receptor (beta chain) sequence with its context. Its antigen is as yet unknown. Authors of the study amplified TCR beta CDR3 regions from RNA transcripts. First-round RT-PCR targeting the TCR CDR3 was performed with the HTBI primer set. A single record per CDR3 protein comes from TCRdb applying MiXCR to the multiplex PCR reads. The sample records roughly 300,000 distinct CDR3 sequences, over 20% being singletons. This specimen comes from a study of T cells in Graves' hyperthyroidism and ophthalmopathy. Study as a whole: Peripheral blood collection took place at initial diagnosis, before any treatment.

Exclusions: uncontrolled infection, other autoimmune disease, pregnancy, lactation. Orbital computed tomography and thyroid ultrasound, together with serum TRAb and thyroxine and clinical symptoms, were used for diagnoses. This CDR3 spans 14 amino acids. Losses at the gene ends were 8 bases for V and 2 bases for J; bases not matched to a gene: 6. In germline, CDR1 is SGHRS, CDR2 YFSETQ. Study results and caveats: Most thyroid clonotypes with frequency above 0.001 were detected in blood.

The rearrangement uses TRBV5-1 and TRBJ2-5; 10 nucleotides match TRBD2. Sequencing input: blood. The TCR originated in a woman aged 50 to 60 with Graves' hyperthyroidism. The DNA of the CDR3 is TGCGCCAGTACCAGGACTAGCGGACAAGAGACCCAGTACTTC. This gives the protein CASTRTSGQETQYF.